This T cell receptor (beta chain) was captured by sequencing in a study of OX40 agonist ivuxolimab in advanced cancers. Study in general: Clinicians treated patients with ivuxolimab, an agonistic anti-OX40 (CD134) antibody.

A note on this clone: The antigen remains undetermined. A much more abundant neighbour one base away suggests this may be a read error. The same CDR3 arises from other DNA sequences in this sample as well.

The study, taken as a whole, reports: Among some nonresponders, normalized T-cell clonal expansion was also low.

The CDR3 is 10 amino acids. V lost 7 bases to trimming and J lost 5 bases, with 6 bases between them. Germline CDR1 is MGHDK and CDR2 is SYGVNS. With autoimmune disease history or systemic immunosuppression, patients were excluded. Clones were read by immunoSEQ multiplex PCR, and TCRdb kept only the in-frame ones, dropping some. This sample has some 25,000 clones, with roughly 73% found just once. This chain links TRBV25-1 with TRBJ2-7; D ambiguous. Sequenced here: CD4+ or CD8+ T cells sorted from blood, sampled in a trial of the OX40 agonist ivuxolimab. The sequence was obtained from an adult with an advanced solid tumor such as melanoma, head and neck, liver or kidney cancer. In DNA, the CDR3 is TGTGCCAGCACAGGAGACGAGCAGTACTTC. Its translation: CASTGDEQYF.